This paragraph reports one T cell receptor (beta chain). The sample comes from a study of blood T cell repertoires in COVID-19. The overall study: COVID-19 samples from acute and convalescent phases originated in the United States, Italy and Spain. T cells, B-cell-depleted T cells, or PBMCs provided the cDNA or gDNA that served as material.

Method: immunoSEQ multiplex PCR; TCRdb's copy keeps in-frame clones and lacks some. Of 20,000 to 25,000 clones listed, about 78% are singletons. The ends lost 0 bases at V and 5 bases at J; junction bases unmatched: 7. Germline V lookup: CDR1 LNHDA, CDR2 SQIVND (reference sequence). The CDR3 is 18 residues long. The sequenced material came from peripheral blood. The source is a man in his sixties with active COVID-19. The rearrangement uses TRBV19 and TRBJ2-2, with 12 bases aligning to TRBD2. The DNA for the CDR3 is TGTGCCAGTAGTATAGAGCGGGGAGGACTAGCGGGAACCGGGGAGCTGTTTTTT. This codes for CASSIERGGLAGTGELFF.